The sample holds a few counts of the clone carrying this T cell receptor (beta chain). At one end the junction does not follow the germline gene, possibly because of a read error. The sample originates from a study of response to subunit inactivated influenza vaccine. TCRdb recomputed calls from the RT-PCR reads with MiXCR, one row per CDR3 protein. The data hold under 200,000 distinct CDR3 sequences, with roughly a tenth observed a single time. Per germline, CDR1 MNHEY and CDR2 SVGAGI. The CDR3 loop spans 15 amino acids. The sequence was obtained from a man aged 45-69 years who received an inactivated influenza vaccine. The specimen comprised CD8+ T cells sorted from PBMCs, sampled about 23 months after vaccination. The rearrangement uses TRBV6-5 and TRBJ2-7; D might be TRBD1 or TRBD2, each matching 5 bases. CDR3 residues: CASSFRDPGSHEQYF. In DNA, the CDR3 is TGTGCCAGCAGTTTCCGGGACCCAGGCTCCCACGAGCAGTACTTC.